This T cell receptor beta chain was retrieved from a study of blood T cells in healthy people across ages. The V gene lost 2 bases and the J gene lost 4 bases, with 12 bases spanning the gap. Per the germline V gene, CDR1 is SGHVS and CDR2 is FQNEAQ. The CDR3 runs to 14 residues. This clonotype was counted ten times or more. What it recognizes is unknown. Next came a second PCR, run for roughly 6 to 11 cycles, which used a sample-barcoded 5' primer along with a J-beta primer mix. TCRdb recomputed calls from the 5' RACE reads with MiXCR, one row per CDR3 protein. The sample records 870,000 or so distinct CDR3 sequences, around 28% being singletons. PBMCs numbering at least 6.5 million were isolated per sample. Extracted total RNA amounted to at least 5.5 micrograms for each sample. Overall study findings and caveats: Naive CD4+ cells and diversity were both higher in long-lived donors than in aged donors. Older age went with lower TCR beta diversity per million T cells, in a roughly linear way.

Sequenced sample: blood. The receptor comes from an elderly woman in good health. V is TRBV7-8 and J is TRBJ2-7; D gene unclear. As DNA, the CDR3 is TGTGCCAGCAGCTTAAATCCCACAAAATACGAGCAGTACTTC. Its translation: CASSLNPTKYEQYF.